A single T cell receptor (beta chain) is shown here with its context. The data originate from a study of shared clonotypes between healthy human individuals. This CDR3 spans 17 amino acids. Trimming removed 2 bases at V and 4 bases at J, with 17 bases between. CDR1 is ENHRY, CDR2 SYGVKD, per germline. Produced via immunoSEQ multiplex PCR; TCRdb's table is partial and in-frame only. The profile shows over 400,000 clones, around four fifths of them singletons. Sequenced sample: PBMCs. The chain has TRBV10-3 and TRBJ2-2, with D perhaps given as TRBD1 or TRBD2 (7 bases each). The clonotype comes from a woman in her thirties or forties in good health. Some clones in this sample may be carry-over from other donors' samples. This CDR3 is CAISEKGGGSVTGELFF. The CDR3 DNA reads TGTGCCATCAGTGAGAAAGGGGGCGGGAGCGTCACCGGGGAGCTGTTTTTT.